The source of this T cell receptor (beta chain) is a study of T cells after yellow fever vaccination. TCRdb reprocessed the 5' RACE reads via MiXCR and lists one record per CDR3 protein. The data contain some 300,000 distinct CDR3 sequences, under 9% of them singletons. Germline CDR1 is SGHTA and CDR2 is FQGNSA. With 0 bases removed from V and 7 bases from J, the gap between germline ends came to 12 bases. There are 14 residues in the CDR3. This chain uses TRBV7-2 with TRBJ1-2, with D maybe TRBD1 (5 bases). The TCR comes from a man aged 18 to 29 who received the YFV17D yellow fever vaccine. Here the sequenced sample was CD4+ T cells sorted from PBMCs, taken 5 days after the yellow fever booster vaccination. CDR3: CASSLATAGTGYTF. CDR3 DNA: TGTGCCAGCAGCTTAGCCACAGCGGGGACTGGCTACACCTTC.